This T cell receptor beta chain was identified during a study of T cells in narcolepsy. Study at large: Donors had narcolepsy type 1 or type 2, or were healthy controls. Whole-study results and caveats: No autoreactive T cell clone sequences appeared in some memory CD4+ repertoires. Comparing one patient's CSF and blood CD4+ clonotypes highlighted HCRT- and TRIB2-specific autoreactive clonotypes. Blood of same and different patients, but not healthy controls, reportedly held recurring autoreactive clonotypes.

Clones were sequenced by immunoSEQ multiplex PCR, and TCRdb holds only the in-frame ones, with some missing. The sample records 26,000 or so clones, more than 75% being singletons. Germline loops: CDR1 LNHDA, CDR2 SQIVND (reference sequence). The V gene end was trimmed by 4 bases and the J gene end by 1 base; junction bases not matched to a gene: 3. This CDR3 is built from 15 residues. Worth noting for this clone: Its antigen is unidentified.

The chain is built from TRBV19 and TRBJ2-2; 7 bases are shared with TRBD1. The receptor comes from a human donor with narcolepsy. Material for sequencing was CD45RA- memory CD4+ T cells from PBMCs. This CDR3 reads CASSKRTGNTGELFF. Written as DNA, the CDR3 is TGTGCCAGTAGTAAAAGGACAGGGAACACCGGGGAGCTGTTTTTT.